These 16 T cell receptor beta chains were sequenced from one sample in a study of blood T cells in healthy people across ages. Together with a sample-barcoded 5' primer, a J-beta primer mix was included in a second PCR lasting 7 to 11 cycles. TCRdb redid the calling of the 5' RACE reads with MiXCR, one entry per CDR3 protein. The sample lists roughly 1,500,000 distinct CDR3 sequences, roughly 45% occurring once. Sequencing was carried out using blood. These receptors originate from a young woman in good health.

The chain has TRBV30 and TRBJ2-1; D is unclear. This CDR3 region has 13 residues. Germline values: CDR1 GTSNPN, CDR2 SVGIG (reference sequence). V lost 5 bases and J 0 bases, leaving 8 bases between the germline ends. In DNA, the CDR3 is TGTGCCTGGGAAGATAGCTCCTACAATGAGCAGTTCTTC. Translation: CAWEDSSYNEQFF.

In this sample, this clonotype turned up a few times. This sequence joins TRBV7-9 and TRBJ1-2; tentatively, D is TRBD1 (6 bases). This CDR3 region has 15 residues. Germline V CDR1 and CDR2: SEHNR, FQNEAQ (reference sequence). V lost 1 base and J 6 bases, leaving 15 bases between the germline ends. The CDR3 DNA is TGTGCCAGCAGCTTAGGGGGAGACAGGCCGAATGGCTACACCTTC. Protein product: CASSLGGDRPNGYTF.

In this sample, this clonotype turned up a few times. One end of the junction varies from germline; a read error may be responsible. The genes are TRBV27 and TRBJ2-1; 7 nucleotides agree with TRBD2. CDR1 MNHEY and CDR2 SMNVEV come from the germline V gene (reference sequence). The CDR3 is made up of 14 amino acids. CDR3 DNA sequence: TGTGCCACCAGTATCGGGACTACAAACAATGAGCAGTTCTTC. Its protein is CATSIGTTNNEQFF.

The chain uses TRBV5-1 and TRBJ2-3; 14 bases match TRBD2. CDR3 length: 18 residues. The germline CDR1 and CDR2 sequences are SGHRS and YFSETQ. Losses at the gene ends were 4 bases for V and 4 bases for J; bases not matched to a gene: 11. CDR3 bases: TGCGCCAGCAGCCTCTGGACTAGCGGGAGGCCGGGGGCAGATACGCAGTATTTT. This sequence encodes CASSLWTSGRPGADTQYF.

The CDR3 loop is CASSPTGLAGDGQYF. DNA for the CDR3: TGTGCCAGCTCACCTACGGGACTAGCGGGGGACGGGCAGTACTTC. The chain employs TRBV18 and TRBJ2-5; TRBD2 aligns across 14 bases. J lost 11 bases, V lost 3 bases, and 8 bases had no gene match. Per germline, CDR1 KGHSH and CDR2 LQKENI. The CDR3 totals 15 residues.

This clonotype showed up just a few times. V gene TRBV10-3 combines with J gene TRBJ1-4; 8 bases agree with TRBD1. This CDR3 is built from 19 residues. V shed 0 bases, J shed 4 bases, and the junction held 13 bases outside the gene matches. In germline, CDR1 is ENHRY, CDR2 SYGVKD. The CDR3 sequence: CAISESPGGGPVFNEKLFF. In nucleotides, the CDR3 is TGTGCCATCAGTGAGTCTCCAGGGGGCGGACCCGTATTTAATGAAAAACTGTTTTTT.

The chain links TRBV5-1 to TRBJ2-3; D is undetermined. From germline, CDR1 is SGHRS and CDR2 YFSETQ. The CDR3 is 14 amino acids. V shed 2 bases and J shed 4 bases, with 11 bases lying between them. The CDR3 DNA sequence: TGCGCCAGCAGCTTTTTCGCTTGGCCAGATACGCAGTATTTT. Translated, it gives CASSFFAWPDTQYF.

The rearrangement links TRBV7-2 to TRBJ2-1; 11 bases agree with TRBD2. V dropped 2 bases and J dropped 12; count of bases not matched to a gene: 9. The CDR3 is 15 amino acids. CDR1 and CDR2 from the germline V gene are SGHTA and FQGNSA. CDR3 sequence (DNA): TGTGCCAGCAGCTTATCGGGACTAGCGGCCCAAATGCAGTTCTTC. Translated, it gives CASSLSGLAAQMQFF.

This clonotype was observed a few times. The V gene is TRBV18, the J gene TRBJ2-3; D gene uncertain. The CDR3 extends over 17 amino acids. Between the trimmed V and J ends, which lost 0 bases and 0 bases, there was a span of 13 bases. Per germline, CDR1 KGHSH and CDR2 LQKENI. The CDR3 DNA reads TGTGCCAGCTCACCACCGATATCGTCGACTAGCACAGATACGCAGTATTTT. The encoded protein is CASSPPISSTSTDTQYF.

The gene calls are TRBV5-1 and TRBJ2-2; 7 bases are a match to TRBD1. The length of the CDR3 is 15 residues. Germline V gene sequence: CDR1 SGHRS, CDR2 YFSETQ. V was clipped by 5 bases and J by 4 bases; unmatched bases: 8. The CDR3 DNA reads TGCGCCAGCAGACTCACAGGGGTGATCACCGGGGAGCTGTTTTTT. As protein: CASRLTGVITGELFF.

The chain is built from TRBV13 and TRBJ2-3; maybe TRBD2 (6 bases). CDR3 length: 17 residues. Trimming took off 0 bases at V and 5 bases at J, with 18 bases between the two ends. In germline, CDR1 is PRHDT, CDR2 FYEKMQ (reference sequence). The CDR3 region is CASSLGASGFLGDTQYF. CDR3 nucleotide sequence: TGTGCCAGCAGCTTAGGGGCGAGCGGGTTTTTGGGAGATACGCAGTATTTT.

This chain connects TRBV6-6 to TRBJ2-5; 8 nucleotides match TRBD2. The CDR3 has 17 residues. Germline V gives CDR1 MNHNY, CDR2 SVGAGI (reference sequence). With V trimmed by 0 bases and J by 1 base, 7 bases remained unmatched. DNA for the CDR3: TGTGCCAGCAGTTACTCGAGACTAGCGCGCACCCAAGAGACCCAGTACTTC. It translates to CASSYSRLARTQETQYF.

The J gene is TRBJ2-1, the V gene TRBV29-1; TRBD2 matches at 13 bases. CDR1 and CDR2 from the germline V gene are SQVTM and ANQGSEA. The V gene end was trimmed by 4 bases and the J gene end by 1 base; junction bases not matched to a gene: 4. This CDR3 has 16 amino acids. The CDR3 DNA is TGCAGCGTTGGACTAGCGGGAGGACGGTCCTACAATGAGCAGTTCTTC. This codes for CSVGLAGGRSYNEQFF.

CDR3 sequence: CAITKQGSGTEAFF. The CDR3, as DNA: TGTGCCATCACTAAACAGGGGTCGGGCACTGAAGCTTTCTTT. The rearrangement uses TRBV10-3 and TRBJ1-1; 7 bases line up with TRBD1. The CDR3 length is 14 residues. Germline V CDR1 and CDR2: ENHRY, SYGVKD. V gave up 7 bases and J gave up 4 bases; unmatched junction bases: 9.

This clonotype was seen a few times. The chain links TRBV7-9 to TRBJ1-2; 8 bases are a match to TRBD1. From germline, CDR1 is SEHNR and CDR2 FQNEAQ (reference sequence). CDR3 length: 16 amino acids. V was pared by 0 bases and J by 4 bases, with 7 bases of the junction left unmatched. Here the CDR3 DNA reads TGTGCCAGCAGCTTAGCCGAGGACAGGGTGGCCTATGGCTACACCTTC. Its translation: CASSLAEDRVAYGYTF.

This clonotype was found once. This could be a read error, since a much larger clone is one nucleotide away. The J gene is TRBJ2-7, the V gene TRBV12-3 or TRBV12-4, with 8 nucleotides matching TRBD2. The CDR3 runs to 16 residues. The V gene end was trimmed by 8 bases and the J gene end by 3 bases; junction bases not matched to a gene: 15. As DNA, the CDR3 is TGTGCCAGCGCATCTGGGGCGGCTAGCGGGTACTACGAGCAGTACTTC. Protein sequence: CASASGAASGYYEQYF.